This T cell receptor (beta chain) was sequenced for a study of regulatory T cells in long-lasting Graves disease. Study-wide results and limits: TCR diversity was lower in persistent Graves' patients than in newly diagnosed ones.

Time point reported: newly diagnosed GD, antithyroid drugs for less than 3 months. With RNA extracted from PBMCs as input, the TCR library was made. V gave up 12 bases and J gave up 1 base, with 14 bases separating them. The CDR3 length is 14 residues. Germline V CDR1 and CDR2: KGHDR, SFDVKD. Both iRepertoire HTBI primers and Arm-PCR of CDR3 regions were used to build the TCR beta libraries. TCRdb fed the multiplex PCR reads into MiXCR, producing one record per CDR3 protein. The sample holds about 220,000 distinct CDR3 sequences; around 16% are singletons and the top ten take approximately 20%. This clonotype came up many times. Its target is unknown.

The receptor comes from a female donor with Graves disease. The specimen comprised peripheral blood mononuclear cells (PBMCs), sampled at new diagnosis, from a patient treated with antithyroid drugs. The chain carries TRBV24-1 and TRBJ2-2; D may be TRBD1 (6 bases). The CDR3 sequence is CAPRQEENTGELFF. The CDR3 nucleotides are TGTGCCCCCCGACAGGAGGAGAACACCGGGGAGCTGTTTTTT.